This T cell receptor (beta chain) stems from a study of blood T cell repertoires in COVID-19. At the level of the study: Acute and convalescent COVID-19 samples came from the United States, Italy and Spain. From T cells, B-cell-depleted T cells, or PBMCs came the material, which was cDNA or gDNA.

V shed 6 bases and J shed 1 base, with 19 bases lying between them. The CDR3 consists of 18 residues. Germline loops: CDR1 MNHEY, CDR2 SVGEGT. Participants were aged about 18 to 89 years from approximately 25 US areas. Per the original data handling: From reference gene primer amplification, estimates of nucleated cell counts were derived. Some clones are missing from TCRdb's copy, which holds only in-frame ones; the method was immunoSEQ multiplex PCR. V and J calls and clone size come straight from that table; D and trimming were deduced from the DNA. In the table there are 250,000 to 350,000 clones, less than 90% of which are singletons.

The chain has TRBV6-2 or TRBV6-3 and TRBJ1-6; no firm D call. Material for sequencing was PBMCs or T cells enriched from blood (not recorded which). This clonotype was sampled from a woman between 50 and 59 years old who had recovered from COVID-19. CDR3 sequence: CASSPAGRATSYNSPLHF. The CDR3 coding sequence is TGTGCCAGCAGCCCTGCGGGGAGGGCTACATCCTATAATTCACCCCTCCACTTT.